The rows below give T cell receptor beta chains drawn from one sample of a study of blood T cells in healthy people across ages. TCRdb reprocessed the 5' RACE reads with MiXCR, giving one entry per CDR3 protein. The table shows under 950,000 distinct CDR3 sequences, with approximately 21% occurring only once. The sequencing sample was made of blood. The receptors stem from a man in his sixties or seventies in good health. CDR3s include the opening cysteine and the closing phenylalanine or tryptophan. D genes are given only for firm matches. Size values are once, few and many counts, or a class for expanded clones, and some rows have none.

j_call clone_size d_call v_call cdr3_aa cdr3_nt
TRBJ2-3 few TRBD1 TRBV6-5 CASSSLGQGLTDTQYF TGTGCCAGCAGTTCCCTGGGACAGGGTCTAACAGATACGCAGTATTTT
TRBJ2-3 . . TRBV7-9 CASSYPFSDTQYF TGTGCCAGCAGTTACCCTTTTTCAGATACGCAGTATTTT
TRBJ2-5 few . TRBV12-3/TRBV12-4 CASSPSDPGETQYF TGTGCCAGCAGCCCCTCGGACCCAGGGGAGACCCAGTACTTC
TRBJ2-3 . . TRBV28 CASTQAGGLTDTQYF TGTGCCAGCACCCAAGCAGGAGGCCTGACAGATACGCAGTATTTT
TRBJ1-2 . TRBD1 TRBV4-3 CASRGGGLGYTF TGCGCCAGCAGGGGAGGGGGCTTAGGCTACACCTTC
TRBJ1-2 . . TRBV27 CASSLQPNYGYTF TGTGCCAGCAGTCTACAGCCAAACTATGGCTACACCTTC
TRBJ2-5 few TRBD2 TRBV25-1 CASSPTSGSVPIQETQYF TGTGCCAGCAGCCCGACTAGCGGGAGCGTCCCCATTCAAGAGACCCAGTACTTC
TRBJ1-2 few . TRBV6-5 CASSYGHLYGYTF TGTGCCAGCAGTTACGGACACCTCTATGGCTACACCTTC
TRBJ2-1 few . TRBV3-1 CASSPAGRLRDEQFF TGTGCCAGCAGCCCTGCGGGCCGGTTGCGGGATGAGCAGTTCTTC
TRBJ2-5 . . TRBV20-1 CSASQPETQYF TGCAGTGCTAGCCAACCGGAGACCCAGTACTTC
TRBJ2-3 many TRBD1 TRBV12-3/TRBV12-4 CASSLGRDRGTDTQYF TGTGCCAGCAGTCTGGGCCGGGACAGGGGCACAGATACGCAGTATTTT
TRBJ1-1 few TRBD1 TRBV15 CATSSDQPGQAKRGFF TGTGCCACCAGCAGTGACCAACCGGGACAGGCCAAACGGGGTTTCTTT
TRBJ1-3 . . TRBV18 CASSPPTGPGNTIYF TGTGCCAGCTCACCACCGACAGGCCCTGGAAACACCATATATTTT
TRBJ2-5 . . TRBV7-2 CASSLTPRETQYF TGTGCCAGCAGCTTGACCCCTCGAGAGACCCAGTACTTC
TRBJ1-4 few . TRBV29-1 CSGGEVEKLFF TGCAGCGGGGGGGAGGTTGAAAAACTGTTTTTT
TRBJ1-6 . TRBD1 TRBV27 CASSPWDSSNSPLHF TGTGCCAGCAGTCCCTGGGACAGCTCTAATTCACCCCTCCACTTT
TRBJ1-2 . . TRBV3-1 CASSRTEAYGYTF TGTGCCAGCAGCCGGACAGAGGCCTATGGCTACACCTTC
TRBJ2-7 few TRBD2 TRBV6-1 CATSGGNYYEQYF TGTGCCACCAGCGGGGGGAACTACTACGAGCAGTACTTC
TRBJ2-7 . TRBD1 TRBV3-1 CASSQGQGEAYEQYF TGTGCCAGCAGCCAAGGACAGGGGGAGGCCTACGAGCAGTACTTC
TRBJ2-3 few TRBD2 TRBV20-1 CSARGKLAGGWIGPSDTQYF TGCAGTGCTAGAGGGAAACTAGCGGGAGGTTGGATCGGTCCCTCAGATACGCAGTATTTT
TRBJ1-5 . . TRBV27 CASTTGGQPQHF TGTGCCAGCACCACGGGGGGGCAGCCCCAGCATTTT
TRBJ1-5 . . TRBV12-3/TRBV12-4 CASTPEWSGAGNQPQHF TGTGCCAGCACTCCCGAGTGGTCCGGGGCGGGCAATCAGCCCCAGCATTTT